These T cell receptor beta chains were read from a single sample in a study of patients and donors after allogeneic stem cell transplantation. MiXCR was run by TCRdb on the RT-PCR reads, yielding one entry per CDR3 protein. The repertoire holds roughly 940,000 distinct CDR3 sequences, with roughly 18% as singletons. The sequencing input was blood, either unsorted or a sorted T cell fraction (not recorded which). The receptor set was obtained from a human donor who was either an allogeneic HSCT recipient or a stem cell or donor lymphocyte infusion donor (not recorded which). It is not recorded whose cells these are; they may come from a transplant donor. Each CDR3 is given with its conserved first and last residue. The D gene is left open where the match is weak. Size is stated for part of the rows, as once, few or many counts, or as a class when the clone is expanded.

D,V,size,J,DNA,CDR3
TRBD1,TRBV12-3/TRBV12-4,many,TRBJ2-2,TGTGCCAGCAGAATACCACAGGGGCCGCCCAACACCGGGGAGCTGTTTTTT,CASRIPQGPPNTGELFF
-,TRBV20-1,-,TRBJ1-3,TGCAGTGCTTCGACTGGAAACACCATATATTTT,CSASTGNTIYF
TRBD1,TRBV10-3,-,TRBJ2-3,TGTGCCGTCAAGACCGGGACAGGGGGAGCAGATACGCAGTATTTT,CAVKTGTGGADTQYF
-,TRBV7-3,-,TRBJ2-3,TGTGCCAGCAGCTTAATGGGGGGACAGTCTAGCACAGATACGCAGTATTTT,CASSLMGGQSSTDTQYF
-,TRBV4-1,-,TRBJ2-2,TGCGCCAGCAGCCAAGTAGGCGGGGAGCTGTTTTTT,CASSQVGGELFF
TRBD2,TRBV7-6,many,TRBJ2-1,TGTGCCAGCAGCTTAGATCTAGCGGGTAGGACCAATGAGCAGTTCTTC,CASSLDLAGRTNEQFF
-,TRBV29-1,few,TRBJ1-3,TGCAGCGTTGGAGAGTTCTCTGGAAACACCATATATTTT,CSVGEFSGNTIYF
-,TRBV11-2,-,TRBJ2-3,TGTGCCAGCAGCCAAGCCGCCAAGGTGGGCACAGATACGCAGTATTTT,CASSQAAKVGTDTQYF
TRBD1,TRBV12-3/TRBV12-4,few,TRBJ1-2,TGTGCCAGCAGGGGAGGAACTACCGGGACAGGGACTTATGGCTACACCTTC,CASRGGTTGTGTYGYTF
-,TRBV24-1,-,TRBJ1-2,TGTGCCACCAGTGATCCGAACACCATCCCCAGCGGCTACACCTTC,CATSDPNTIPSGYTF
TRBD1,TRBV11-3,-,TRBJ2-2,TGTGCCAGCAGGCAACAGACAGGGAAGGTGACCGGGGAGCTGTTTTTT,CASRQQTGKVTGELFF
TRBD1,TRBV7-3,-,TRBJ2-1,TGTGCCAGCAGGTCCGGGACAGGGGGATACAATGAGCAGTTCTTC,CASRSGTGGYNEQFF
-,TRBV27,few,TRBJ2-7,TGTGCCAGCAGTTTACATGGGAAATACGAGCAGTACTTC,CASSLHGKYEQYF
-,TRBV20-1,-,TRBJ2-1,TGCAGTGCTAGAGATAGATCCGGAGTGAATGAGCAGTTCTTC,CSARDRSGVNEQFF
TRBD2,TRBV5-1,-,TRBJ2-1,TGCGCCAGCAGCGGCAGGGGCCTAGCGGGGGACAATGAGCAGTTCTTC,CASSGRGLAGDNEQFF
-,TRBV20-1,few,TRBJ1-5,TGCAGTGCCTTAAGGGTCTCAGGCGATAATCAGCCCCAGCATTTT,CSALRVSGDNQPQHF
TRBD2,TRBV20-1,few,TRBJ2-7,TGCAGTGCGCAAGCCCTAGCGGTTACCTACGAGCAGTACTTC,CSAQALAVTYEQYF
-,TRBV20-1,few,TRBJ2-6,TGCAGTGCTAGAGAGGGGACTCGAGGGGCCAACGTCCTGACTTTC,CSAREGTRGANVLTF
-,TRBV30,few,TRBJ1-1,TGTGCCTGGAGACGGGACGGGTACACTGAAGCTTTCTTT,CAWRRDGYTEAFF
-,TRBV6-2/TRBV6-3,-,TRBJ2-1,TGTGCCAGAAGTAGGGTTAATGAGCAGTTCTTC,CARSRVNEQFF
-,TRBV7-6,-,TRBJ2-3,TGTGCCAGCAGCTTAGCGTTTATGGTTAACCCGCAGTATTTT,CASSLAFMVNPQYF
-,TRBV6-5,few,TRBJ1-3,TGTGCCAGCAGTTACTCAGTTACGGGCGCGGGAAACACCATATATTTT,CASSYSVTGAGNTIYF